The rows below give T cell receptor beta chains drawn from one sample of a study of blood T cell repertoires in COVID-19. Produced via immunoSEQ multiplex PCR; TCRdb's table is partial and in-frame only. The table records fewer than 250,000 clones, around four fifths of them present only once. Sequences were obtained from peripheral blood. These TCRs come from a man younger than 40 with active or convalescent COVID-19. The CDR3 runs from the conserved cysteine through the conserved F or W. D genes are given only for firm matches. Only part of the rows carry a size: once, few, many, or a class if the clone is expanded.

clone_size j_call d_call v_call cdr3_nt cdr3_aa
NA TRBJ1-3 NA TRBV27 TGTGCCAGCAGGCGTCTACCGGACGGAAGCGGGACCATATATTTT CASRRLPDGSGTIYF
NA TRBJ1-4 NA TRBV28 TGTGCCAGCGGACTTGAGGGAACTAATGAAAAACTGTTTTTT CASGLEGTNEKLFF
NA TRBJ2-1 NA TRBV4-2 TGTGCCAGCAGCCAAGAAGGGGGAAAGGCTGAGCAGTTCTTC CASSQEGGKAEQFF
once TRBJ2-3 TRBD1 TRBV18 TGTGCCAGCTCCCTAAAAAGGACCGGGACAGGGGGCTTCACAGATACGCAGTATTTT CASSLKRTGTGGFTDTQYF
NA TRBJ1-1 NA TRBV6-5 TGTGCCAGCAGTCGCGGCCCTAACACTGAAGCTTTCTTT CASSRGPNTEAFF
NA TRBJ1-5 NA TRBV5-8 TGTGCCAGCAGTCAAACCGGGACTTACAATCAGCCCCAGCATTTT CASSQTGTYNQPQHF
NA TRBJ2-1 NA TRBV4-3 TGCGCCAGCAGCCACGACTATCACAATGAGCAGTTCTTC CASSHDYHNEQFF
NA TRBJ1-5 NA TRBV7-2 TGTGCCAGCAGCGCCACGGGGGGAACTTATAGCAATCAGCCCCAGCATTTT CASSATGGTYSNQPQHF
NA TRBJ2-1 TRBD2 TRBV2 TGTGCCAGCAGGGGTAAGCGGGAGGTCTGGAATGAGCAGTTCTTC CASRGKREVWNEQFF
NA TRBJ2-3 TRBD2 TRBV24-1 TGTGCCACCAGTGACCGGACTAGCGGGAGGGATACGCAGTATTTT CATSDRTSGRDTQYF
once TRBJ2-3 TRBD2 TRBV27 TGTGCCAGCAGTTTTCGTAGACTAGCGAGTACAGATACGCAGTATTTT CASSFRRLASTDTQYF
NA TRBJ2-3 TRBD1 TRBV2 TGTGCCAGCAGTGAAGCGGCAGGGGGCGCGGACACGCAGTATTTT CASSEAAGGADTQYF
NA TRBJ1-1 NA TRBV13 TGTGCCAGCAGCATCAGGGGAAATGAAGCTTTCTTT CASSIRGNEAFF
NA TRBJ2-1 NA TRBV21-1 TGTGCCAGCAGCAAAGAGGACTTCAATTTCTCCAATGAGCAGTTCTTC CASSKEDFNFSNEQFF
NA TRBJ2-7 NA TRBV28 TGTGCCAGCGCAACAAATTACGAGCAGTACTTC CASATNYEQYF
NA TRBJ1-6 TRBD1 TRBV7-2 TGTGCCAGCAGCGGAGGACAGGGGAGGATTGGCACCCTCCACTTT CASSGGQGRIGTLHF
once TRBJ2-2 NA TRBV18 TGTGCCAGCTCATCTGCAGGGACATTGAACACCGGGGAGCTGTTTTTT CASSSAGTLNTGELFF
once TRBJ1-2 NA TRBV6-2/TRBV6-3 TGTGCCAGCAGTTATGATCAGGGAAGGGACTATGGCTACACCTTC CASSYDQGRDYGYTF
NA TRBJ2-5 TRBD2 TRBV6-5 TGTGCCAGCACCATTAGCGGGGGGGCCGTGGAGACCCAGTACTTC CASTISGGAVETQYF
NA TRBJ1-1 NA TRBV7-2 TGTGCCAGCAGCTTATATGCGGAAGCTTTCTTT CASSLYAEAFF
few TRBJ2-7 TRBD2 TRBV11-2 TGTGCCAGCAGCTTAGGGGGGGGGATCTACGAGCAGTACTTC CASSLGGGIYEQYF
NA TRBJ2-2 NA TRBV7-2 TGTGCCAGCAGCATAAGACAGGCAGGTCTTTCATCGGGGGAGCTGTTTTTT CASSIRQAGLSSGELFF
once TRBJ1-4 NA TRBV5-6 TGTGCCAGCAGCCGAGACAGCCGTTACGCAACTAATGAAAAACTGTTTTTT CASSRDSRYATNEKLFF
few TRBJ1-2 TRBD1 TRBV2 TGTGCCAGCAGCCAAGGACAGGGGATGGTTGGCTATGGCTACACCTTC CASSQGQGMVGYGYTF
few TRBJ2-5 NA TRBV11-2 TGTGCCAGCAGAGCGACAGGCTACCAAGAGACCCAGTACTTC CASRATGYQETQYF
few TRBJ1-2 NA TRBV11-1 TGTGCCAGCAGCTCGAACCAGTACTATGGCTACACCTTC CASSSNQYYGYTF
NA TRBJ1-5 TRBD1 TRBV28 TGTGCCAGCAGTCGCGGGACAGGGTCCAGCAATCAGCCCCAGCATTTT CASSRGTGSSNQPQHF
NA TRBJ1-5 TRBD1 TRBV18 TGTGCCAGCTCACCAGGACAGGGAGTTGATCAGCCCCAGCATTTT CASSPGQGVDQPQHF
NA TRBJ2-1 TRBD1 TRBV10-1 TGCGCCAGCAGTGAGACAGGGGGGCTCCATGAGCAGTTCTTC CASSETGGLHEQFF
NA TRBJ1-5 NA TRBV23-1 TGCGCCAGCAGTCACTACGTGACAGTATGGAGCAATCAGCCCCAGCATTTT CASSHYVTVWSNQPQHF
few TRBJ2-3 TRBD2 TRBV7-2 TGTGCCAGCAGTCTAGCGGGGGGGCGGGCAGATACGCAGTATTTT CASSLAGGRADTQYF
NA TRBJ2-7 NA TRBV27 TGTGCCAGCAGAGAAGGGACAACAAGCGATTCCTACGAGCAGTACTTC CASREGTTSDSYEQYF
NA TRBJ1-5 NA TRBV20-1 TGCAGTGCTAGTAAGTATGCGGAGCCCCAGCATTTT CSASKYAEPQHF
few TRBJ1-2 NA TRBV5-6 TGTGCCAGCTTCGTCTACAGGGCGGATGGCTACACCTTC CASFVYRADGYTF
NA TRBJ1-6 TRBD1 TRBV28 TGTGCCAGCAGCTCGGGACAGCCTAATTCACCCCTCCACTTT CASSSGQPNSPLHF
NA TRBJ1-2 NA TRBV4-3 TGCGCCAGCAGCCAACAGGGCGTATATGGCTACACCTTC CASSQQGVYGYTF
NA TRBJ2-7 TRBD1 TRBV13 TGTGCCAGCAGCCACCCCTGGACAGGATACGAGCAGTACTTC CASSHPWTGYEQYF
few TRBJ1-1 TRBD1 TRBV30 TGTGCCTGGACGACAGGGGTTTCGACTGAAGCTTTCTTT CAWTTGVSTEAFF
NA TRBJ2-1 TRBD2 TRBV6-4 TGTGCCAGCAGTGACATAGCGGGAGGTTACAATGAGCAGTTCTTC CASSDIAGGYNEQFF
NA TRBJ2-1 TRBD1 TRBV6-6 TGTGCCAGCAGCTCGGACAGGGTCAATGAGCAGTTCTTC CASSSDRVNEQFF
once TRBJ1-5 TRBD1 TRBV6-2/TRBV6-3 TGTGCCAGCAGCGAAGAAAGGACAGGTCACACTCCAGATAGCAATCAGCCCCAGCATTTT CASSEERTGHTPDSNQPQHF
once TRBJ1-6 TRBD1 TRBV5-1 TGCGCCAGCAGCCTACAACCCTCCGGGACAGGTTCACCCCTCCACTTT CASSLQPSGTGSPLHF
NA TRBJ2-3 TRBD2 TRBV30 TGTGCCTGGAGGAGGGGGACTAGCTACCTGCAGTATTTT CAWRRGTSYLQYF
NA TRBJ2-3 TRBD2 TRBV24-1 TGTGCCACCAGTCCAGCGGGACGAGATACGCAGTATTTT CATSPAGRDTQYF
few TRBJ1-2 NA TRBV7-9 TGTGCCAGCAGCTTTGCAACCGGTGGCTACACCTTC CASSFATGGYTF
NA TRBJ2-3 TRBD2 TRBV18 TGTGCCAGCTCAAAAAATAGCGGGAGCACAGATACGCAGTATTTT CASSKNSGSTDTQYF
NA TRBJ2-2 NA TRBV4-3 TGCGCCAGCAGCCAAGACCCTCAGTACACCGGGGAGCTGTTTTTT CASSQDPQYTGELFF
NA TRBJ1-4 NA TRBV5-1 TGCGCCAGCAGCCCGGTGACAGGTTTTAATGAAAAACTGTTTTTT CASSPVTGFNEKLFF
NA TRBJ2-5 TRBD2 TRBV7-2 TGTGCCAGCAGCTTTTCAGGGGGTAGCGGGAGGGGAGAGACCCAGTACTTC CASSFSGGSGRGETQYF
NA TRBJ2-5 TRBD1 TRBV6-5 TGTGCCAGCAGAAGACCGGGACAGGGAGAGACCCAGTACTTC CASRRPGQGETQYF
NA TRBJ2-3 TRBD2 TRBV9 TGTGCCAGCAGCCCCCGCGGGAGGGCCGCAGATACGCAGTATTTT CASSPRGRAADTQYF
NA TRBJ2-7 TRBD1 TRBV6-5 TGTGCCAGCAGTTACTCGACCGGGACAGACTACGAGCAGTACTTC CASSYSTGTDYEQYF
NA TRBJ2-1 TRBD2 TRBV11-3 TGTGCCAGCAGCCCGGGACTAGCGGGAAACAATGAGCAGTTCTTC CASSPGLAGNNEQFF
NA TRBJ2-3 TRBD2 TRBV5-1 TGCGCCAGCAGCTTCAGTAGCGGGGGGGACACAGATACGCAGTATTTT CASSFSSGGDTDTQYF
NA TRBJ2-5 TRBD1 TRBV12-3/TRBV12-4 TGTGCCAGCAGTCGGGACAGAGAGACCCAGTACTTC CASSRDRETQYF
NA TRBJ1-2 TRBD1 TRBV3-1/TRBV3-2 TGTGCCAGCAGCCAAGCCCGGGACAGGGTTGCTGGCTACACCTTC CASSQARDRVAGYTF